This entry concerns a single TCR beta chain. Its antigen remains unknown. The entry originates in a study of PD-1 blockade in classical Hodgkin lymphoma. Study-level background: Patients were treated with nivolumab at 3 mg/kg, and this was given intravenously every 2 weeks. General study results and limits: Exclusion covered patients beginning nivolumab under 1 year post-ASCT. The drivers behind the repertoire differences, possibly disease activity or prior therapy, remain undefined.

TCRdb keeps only in-frame clones here, not all; method: immunoSEQ multiplex PCR. The sample consists of about 25,000 clones, around 70% of them appearing once. Relapses following autologous stem cell transplantation were seen in all patients, with brentuximab vedotin exposure varying. Responses achieved at best were complete response, partial response or progressive disease. This clonotype originated in a human donor with classical Hodgkin lymphoma. Sequenced here: peripheral blood mononuclear cells (PBMCs), sampled at baseline.

CDR3 nucleotides: TGTGCCATCAGTGAGAAGGACAGGGGAAACGGCTACACCTTC. Translated, it gives CAISEKDRGNGYTF. The chain uses TRBV10-3 and TRBJ1-2; 9 bases line up with TRBD1. Trimming at V came to 2 bases and at J to 8 bases, leaving 6 bases not matched to a gene. Germline lookup yields CDR1 ENHRY and CDR2 SYGVKD. This CDR3 comprises 14 residues.